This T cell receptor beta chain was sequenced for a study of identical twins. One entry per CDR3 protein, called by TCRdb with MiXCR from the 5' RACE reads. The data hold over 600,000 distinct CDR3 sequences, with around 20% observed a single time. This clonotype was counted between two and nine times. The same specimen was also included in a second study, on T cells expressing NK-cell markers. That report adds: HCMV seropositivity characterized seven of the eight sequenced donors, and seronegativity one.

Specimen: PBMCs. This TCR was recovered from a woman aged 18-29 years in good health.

CDR3: CASSYSRRPYEQYF. DNA of the CDR3: TGTGCCAGCAGTTACTCGAGGAGACCCTACGAGCAGTACTTC. V usage is TRBV6-5 and J usage is TRBJ2-7, with D uncertain. Germline V gene lookup returns CDR1 MNHEY and CDR2 SVGAGI. Trimming cost V 0 bases and J 2 bases, with 8 bases left between them. The CDR3 is 14 amino acids.